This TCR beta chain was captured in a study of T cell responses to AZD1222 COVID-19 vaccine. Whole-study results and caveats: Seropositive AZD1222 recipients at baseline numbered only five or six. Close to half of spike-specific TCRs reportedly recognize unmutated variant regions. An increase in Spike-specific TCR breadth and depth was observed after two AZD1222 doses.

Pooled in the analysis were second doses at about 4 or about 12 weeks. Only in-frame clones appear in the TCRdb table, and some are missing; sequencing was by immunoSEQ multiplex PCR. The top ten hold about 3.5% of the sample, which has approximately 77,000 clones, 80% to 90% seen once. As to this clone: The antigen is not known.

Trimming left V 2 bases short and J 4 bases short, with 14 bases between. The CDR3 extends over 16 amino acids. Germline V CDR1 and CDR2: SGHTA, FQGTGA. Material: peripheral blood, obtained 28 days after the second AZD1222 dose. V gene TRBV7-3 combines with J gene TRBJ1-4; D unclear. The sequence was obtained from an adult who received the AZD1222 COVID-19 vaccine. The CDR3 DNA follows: TGTGCCAGCAGCTTACATCATTGGGTTATTAATGAAAAACTGTTTTTT. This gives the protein CASSLHHWVINEKLFF.